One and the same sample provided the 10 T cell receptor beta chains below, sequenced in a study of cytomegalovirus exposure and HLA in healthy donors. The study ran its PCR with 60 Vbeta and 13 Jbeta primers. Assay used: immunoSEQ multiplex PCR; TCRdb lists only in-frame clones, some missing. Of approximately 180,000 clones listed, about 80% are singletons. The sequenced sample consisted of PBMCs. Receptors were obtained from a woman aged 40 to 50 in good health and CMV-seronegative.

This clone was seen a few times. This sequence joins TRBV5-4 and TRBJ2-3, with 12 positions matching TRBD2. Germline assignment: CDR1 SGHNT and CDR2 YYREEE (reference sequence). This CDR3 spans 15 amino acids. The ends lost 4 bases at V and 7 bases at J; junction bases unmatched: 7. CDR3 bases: TGTGCCAGCAGCGAAACTAGCGGGAGGCTGTATACGCAGTATTTT. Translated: CASSETSGRLYTQYF.

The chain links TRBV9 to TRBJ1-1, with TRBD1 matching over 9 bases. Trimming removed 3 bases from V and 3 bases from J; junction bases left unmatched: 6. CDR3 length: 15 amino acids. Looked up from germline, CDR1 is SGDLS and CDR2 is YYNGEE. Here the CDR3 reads CASSAPQGADTEAFF. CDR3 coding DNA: TGTGCCAGCAGCGCGCCACAGGGGGCAGACACTGAAGCTTTCTTT.

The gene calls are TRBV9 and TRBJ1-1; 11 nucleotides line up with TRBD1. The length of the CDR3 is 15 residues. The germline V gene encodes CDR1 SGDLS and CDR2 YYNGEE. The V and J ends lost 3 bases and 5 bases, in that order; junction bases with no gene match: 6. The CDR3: CASSGGTGGRTEAFF. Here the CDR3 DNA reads TGTGCCAGCAGCGGAGGGACAGGGGGGAGGACTGAAGCTTTCTTT.

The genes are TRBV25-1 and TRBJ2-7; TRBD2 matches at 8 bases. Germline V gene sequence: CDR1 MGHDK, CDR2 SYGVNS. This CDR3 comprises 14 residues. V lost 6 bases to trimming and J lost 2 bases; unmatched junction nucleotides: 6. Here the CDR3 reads CASRQAGDPYEQYF. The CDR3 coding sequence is TGTGCCAGCAGACAAGCGGGAGATCCCTACGAGCAGTACTTC.

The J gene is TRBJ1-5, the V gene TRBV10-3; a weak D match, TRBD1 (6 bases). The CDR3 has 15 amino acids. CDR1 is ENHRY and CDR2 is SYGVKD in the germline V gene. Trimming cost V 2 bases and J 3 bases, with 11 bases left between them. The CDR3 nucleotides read TGTGCCATCAGTGAGCAGGCAGGGGCCAATCAGCCCCAGCATTTT. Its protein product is CAISEQAGANQPQHF.

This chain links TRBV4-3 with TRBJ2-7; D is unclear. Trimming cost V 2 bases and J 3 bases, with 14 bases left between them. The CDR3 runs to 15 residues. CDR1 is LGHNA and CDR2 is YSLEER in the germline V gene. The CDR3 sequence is CASSQSIGGVYEQYF. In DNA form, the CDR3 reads TGCGCCAGCAGCCAATCCATCGGCGGTGTCTACGAGCAGTACTTC.

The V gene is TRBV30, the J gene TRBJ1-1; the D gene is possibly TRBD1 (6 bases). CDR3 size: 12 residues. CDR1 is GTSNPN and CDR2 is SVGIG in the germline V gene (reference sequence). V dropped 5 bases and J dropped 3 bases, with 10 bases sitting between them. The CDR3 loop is CAWGQHHTEAFF. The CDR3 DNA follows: TGTGCCTGGGGACAGCACCACACTGAAGCTTTCTTT.

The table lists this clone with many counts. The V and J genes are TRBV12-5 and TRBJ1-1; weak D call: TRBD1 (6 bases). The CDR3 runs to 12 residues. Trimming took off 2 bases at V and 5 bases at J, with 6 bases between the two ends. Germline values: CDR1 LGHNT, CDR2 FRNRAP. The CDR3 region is CASGLQGTEAFF. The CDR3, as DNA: TGTGCTAGTGGTTTGCAGGGGACTGAAGCTTTCTTT.

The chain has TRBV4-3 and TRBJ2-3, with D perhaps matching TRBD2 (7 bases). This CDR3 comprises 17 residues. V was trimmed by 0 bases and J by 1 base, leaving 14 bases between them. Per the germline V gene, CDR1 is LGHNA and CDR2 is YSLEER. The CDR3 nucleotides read TGCGCCAGCAGCCAAGATGAGGGGGGGGGAGGCACAGATACGCAGTATTTT. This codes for CASSQDEGGGGTDTQYF.

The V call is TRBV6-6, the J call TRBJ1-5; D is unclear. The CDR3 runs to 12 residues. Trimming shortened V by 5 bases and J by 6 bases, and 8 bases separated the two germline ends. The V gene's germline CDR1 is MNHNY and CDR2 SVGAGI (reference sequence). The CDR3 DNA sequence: TGTGCCAGCAGTCCAAGACTTCAGCCCCAGCATTTT. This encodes CASSPRLQPQHF.